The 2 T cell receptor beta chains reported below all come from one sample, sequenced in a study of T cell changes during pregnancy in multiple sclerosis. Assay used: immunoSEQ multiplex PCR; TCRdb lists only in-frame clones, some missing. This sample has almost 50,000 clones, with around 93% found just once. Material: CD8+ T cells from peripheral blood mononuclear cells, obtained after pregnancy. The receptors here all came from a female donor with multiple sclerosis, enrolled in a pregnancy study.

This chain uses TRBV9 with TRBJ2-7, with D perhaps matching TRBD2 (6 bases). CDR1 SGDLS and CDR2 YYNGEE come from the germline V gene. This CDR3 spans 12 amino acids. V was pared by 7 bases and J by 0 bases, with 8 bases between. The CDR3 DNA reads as TGTGCCAGCTCGGGGGACTCCTACGAGCAGTACTTC. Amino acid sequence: CASSGDSYEQYF.

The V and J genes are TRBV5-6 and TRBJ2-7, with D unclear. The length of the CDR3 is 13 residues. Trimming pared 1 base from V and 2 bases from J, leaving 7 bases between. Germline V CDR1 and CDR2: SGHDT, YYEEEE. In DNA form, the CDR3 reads TGTGCCAGCAGCTTGACTCATCCCTACGAGCAGTACTTC. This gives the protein CASSLTHPYEQYF.